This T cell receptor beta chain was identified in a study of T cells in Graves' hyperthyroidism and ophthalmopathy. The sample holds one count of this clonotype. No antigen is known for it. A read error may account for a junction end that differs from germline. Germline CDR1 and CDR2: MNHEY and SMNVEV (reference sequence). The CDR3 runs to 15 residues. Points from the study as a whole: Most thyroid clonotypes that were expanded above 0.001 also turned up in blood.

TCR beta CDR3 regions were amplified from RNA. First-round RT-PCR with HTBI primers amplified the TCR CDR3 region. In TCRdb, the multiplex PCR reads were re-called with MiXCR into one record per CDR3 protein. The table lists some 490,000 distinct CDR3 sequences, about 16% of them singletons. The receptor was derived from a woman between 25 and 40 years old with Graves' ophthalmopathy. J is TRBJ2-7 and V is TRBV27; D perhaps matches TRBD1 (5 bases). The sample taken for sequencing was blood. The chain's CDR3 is CANSSDLWGPGEQYF. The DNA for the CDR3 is TGTGCCAACAGTTCGGATTTGTGGGGCCCCGGGGAGCAGTACTTC.